This T cell receptor beta chain was identified during a study of blood T cell repertoires in COVID-19. Study-level information: Spain, Italy and the United States supplied samples that represented acute and convalescent COVID-19. PBMCs, B-cell-depleted T cells, or T cells were the source of the cDNA or gDNA that made up the material.

V shed 5 bases and J shed 5 bases, with 12 bases lying between them. CDR1 and CDR2 from the germline V gene are SNHLY and FYNNEI. The CDR3 spans 13 residues. In the authors' methods: Amplified reference gene primers provided the basis for estimating nucleated cell counts. Data came from immunoSEQ multiplex PCR; TCRdb stores just in-frame clones and leaves some out. Clonal size and the V and J genes are those of that table, whereas D and trimming came from the DNA. The sample yields more than 65,000 clones, around 80% seen once. The sequencing input was peripheral blood. This chain connects TRBV2 to TRBJ2-5, with D possibly matching TRBD1 (5 bases). The sequence was obtained from a woman at least 80 years old with acute or convalescent COVID-19. CDR3 sequence: CASSILGRETQYF. As DNA, the CDR3 is TGTGCCAGCAGTATATTGGGGCGGGAGACCCAGTACTTC.